Listed below are T cell receptor beta chains from one sample, sequenced in a study of blood T cells in healthy people across ages. TCRdb reprocessed the 5' RACE reads via MiXCR and lists one record per CDR3 protein. This repertoire shows 1.5 million to 2 million distinct CDR3 sequences, roughly a third found once; its top ten account for roughly 10%. The source material was blood. The source of these receptors is a woman aged 25 to 45 in good health. Both conserved end residues are part of each CDR3. Fields, in order: J gene, D gene, V gene, clone size, CDR3 protein, CDR3 DNA. The D gene is left open where the match is weak. Expanded clones get a size class; other rows say once, few or many, or leave the size out.

TRBJ2-1 | . | TRBV6-2/TRBV6-3 | few | CASSGANGDEQFF | TGTGCCAGCTCCGGCGCGAACGGGGATGAGCAGTTCTTC
TRBJ2-7 | . | TRBV11-2 | . | CASSTQIREQYF | TGTGCCAGCAGCACCCAAATCCGCGAGCAGTACTTC
TRBJ2-1 | . | TRBV6-4 | . | CASSKELASDEQFF | TGTGCCAGCAGTAAGGAACTAGCATCGGATGAGCAGTTCTTC
TRBJ2-3 | TRBD2 | TRBV15 | . | CATSNLAGVDTQYF | TGTGCCACCAGCAACCTAGCGGGAGTGGATACGCAGTATTTT
TRBJ1-2 | . | TRBV28 | once | CASSDRAYYGYTF | TGTGCCAGCAGTGACAGAGCCTACTATGGCTACACCTTC
TRBJ2-7 | . | TRBV4-1 | many | CASSQDPGAGEQYF | TGCGCCAGCAGCCAAGATCCGGGGGCTGGGGAGCAGTACTTC
TRBJ2-7 | . | TRBV3-1 | . | CASSQVGSGHYEQYF | TGTGCCAGCAGCCAAGTTGGGTCAGGGCACTACGAGCAGTACTTC
TRBJ2-3 | TRBD2 | TRBV7-2 | few | CASSLIFSGKAPDTQYF | TGTGCCAGCAGCCTAATTTTTAGCGGGAAGGCCCCAGATACGCAGTATTTT
TRBJ1-5 | . | TRBV28 | few | CASSFSFARNSNQPQHF | TGTGCCAGCAGTTTTTCGTTCGCGCGGAATAGCAATCAGCCCCAGCATTTT
TRBJ1-2 | . | TRBV13 | . | CASSLVGGRVTPNYGYTF | TGTGCCAGCAGCTTAGTAGGCGGCAGGGTGACGCCTAACTATGGCTACACCTTC
TRBJ2-5 | . | TRBV12-3/TRBV12-4 | . | CASSLRKKGETQYF | TGTGCCAGCAGTTTAAGGAAAAAGGGGGAGACCCAGTACTTC
TRBJ2-7 | . | TRBV5-1 | many | CASSNLSPHEQYF | TGCGCCAGCTCCAACCTCTCTCCCCACGAGCAGTACTTC
TRBJ2-1 | TRBD2 | TRBV5-1 | . | CASSEDLGAGGYNEQFF | TGCGCCAGCAGCGAAGACCTCGGGGCGGGGGGTTACAATGAGCAGTTCTTC
TRBJ1-1 | . | TRBV7-8 | . | CASSERRVDTEAFF | TGTGCCAGCAGCGAAAGGAGGGTTGACACTGAAGCTTTCTTT
TRBJ1-5 | . | TRBV20-1 | . | CSATEQGGQPQHF | TGCAGTGCTACGGAACAGGGTGGGCAGCCCCAGCATTTT
TRBJ2-7 | TRBD2 | TRBV4-1 | . | CASSQDGGGSGSYEQYF | TGCGCCAGCAGCCAAGATGGAGGCGGGAGTGGGTCCTACGAGCAGTACTTC
TRBJ2-1 | TRBD2 | TRBV29-1 | many | CSVATSGSEQFF | TGCAGCGTCGCCACTAGCGGGAGTGAGCAGTTCTTC
TRBJ2-3 | TRBD2 | TRBV3-1 | . | CASSQLRGITDTQYF | TGTGCCAGCAGCCAATTGCGGGGGATCACAGATACGCAGTATTTT
TRBJ1-5 | . | TRBV4-2 | . | CASSQQGSRPQHF | TGTGCCAGCAGCCAACAGGGATCACGGCCCCAGCATTTT
TRBJ2-1 | . | TRBV12-3/TRBV12-4 | few | CASSSRLGRDEQFF | TGTGCCAGCAGTTCCCGACTAGGTAGGGATGAGCAGTTCTTC
TRBJ2-7 | . | TRBV15 | many | CATSRAAVAGEQYF | TGTGCCACCAGCAGAGCTGCGGTAGCTGGTGAGCAGTACTTC
TRBJ2-1 | TRBD2 | TRBV5-6 | . | CASSNGLAGAGQFF | TGTGCCAGCAGCAACGGACTAGCGGGAGCTGGGCAGTTCTTC
TRBJ2-1 | TRBD2 | TRBV5-1 | . | CASSWATSGESYNEQFF | TGCGCCAGCAGCTGGGCGACTAGCGGGGAATCCTACAATGAGCAGTTCTTC
TRBJ1-2 | . | TRBV4-1 | few | CASSQPDINYGYTF | TGCGCCAGCAGCCAACCGGACATCAACTATGGCTACACCTTC